What follows describes a single TCR beta chain. What it binds is unknown. The CDR3 length is 16 residues. Germline CDR1 reads LGHDT; CDR2 reads YNNKEL (reference sequence). V was pared by 2 bases and J by 0 bases, with 5 bases of the junction left unmatched. Using immunoSEQ multiplex PCR, the repertoire was profiled, and TCRdb retains in-frame clones only, with some absent. The sample has just under 150,000 clones; around 90% are singletons. The sample is drawn from a study of T cell responses to AZD1222 COVID-19 vaccine. General study findings and limits: The breadth and depth of Spike-specific TCRs increased once two AZD1222 doses had been given. Clonal diversity may have been underestimated in mostly white British donors. There were repertoire samples only from the period after the peak T cell response.

The TCR was taken from an adult who received the MenACWY meningococcal vaccine as a control. The chain combines TRBV3-1 (or the pseudogene TRBV3-2) with TRBJ2-3; 7 nucleotides line up with TRBD2. This specimen consisted of peripheral blood, obtained 28 days after the second dose of the MenACWY control vaccine. CDR3 DNA: TGTGCCAGCAGCCAAACCCTAGCGGCTAGCACAGATACGCAGTATTTT. Protein product: CASSQTLAASTDTQYF.